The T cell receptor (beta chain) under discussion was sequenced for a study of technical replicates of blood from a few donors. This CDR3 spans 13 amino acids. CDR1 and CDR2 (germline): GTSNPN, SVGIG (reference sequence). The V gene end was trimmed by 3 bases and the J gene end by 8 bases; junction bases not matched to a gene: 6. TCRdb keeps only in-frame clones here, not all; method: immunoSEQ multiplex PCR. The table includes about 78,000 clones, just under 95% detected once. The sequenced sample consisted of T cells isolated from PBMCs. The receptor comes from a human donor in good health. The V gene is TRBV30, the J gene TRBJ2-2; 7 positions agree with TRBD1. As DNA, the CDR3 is TGTGCCTGGAGAATACAGGGGTCGGGGGAGCTGTTTTTT. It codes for CAWRIQGSGELFF.